The 11 T cell receptor beta chains given below trace back to one sample, sequenced in a study of monozygotic twins with inflammatory bowel disease. Following a re-call of the 5' RACE reads, TCRdb has one entry per CDR3 protein and lacks DNA. The listing records some 440,000 distinct CDR3 sequences. The sequencing input was blood. All receptors derive from a human donor with ulcerative colitis or Crohn's disease, or a healthy co-twin of an affected twin (not recorded which).

The chain carries TRBV5-4 and TRBJ2-5; TCRdb designates TRBD1, a call that cannot be tested without DNA. The CDR3 spans 13 residues. Germline V CDR1 and CDR2: SGHNT, YYREEE (reference sequence). The CDR3 spells CASSNTGVETQYF.

This chain links TRBV6-1 with TRBJ2-1; the TRBD2 assignment by TCRdb is unverifiable without DNA. CDR1 MNHNS and CDR2 SASEGT come from the germline V gene. The CDR3 spans 15 residues. This chain's CDR3 is CASSENAGFYNEQFF.

The rearrangement links TRBV7-2 to TRBJ2-1; TCRdb calls TRBD2, which cannot be checked without DNA. The CDR3 has 14 residues. Germline V lookup: CDR1 SGHTA, CDR2 FQGNSA. The CDR3: CASSLRTSGIEQFF.

This chain uses TRBV24-1 with TRBJ2-1; TCRdb reports TRBD2, a call that lacks DNA to check it against. Germline values: CDR1 KGHDR, CDR2 SFDVKD. The CDR3 runs 16 residues. This chain's CDR3 is CATSDPGTSGSNEQFF.

The V call is TRBV12-3 or TRBV12-4, the J call TRBJ2-1; as DNA is missing, the TRBD1 call by TCRdb cannot be tested. The CDR3 is 15 amino acids. The CDR3 here is CASKGKGPSYNEQFF.

The chain couples TRBV4-1 to TRBJ2-3; TCRdb's assignment of TRBD1 cannot be checked, as there is no DNA. The CDR3 runs 15 residues. Germline lookup yields CDR1 MGHRA and CDR2 YSYEKL. The chain's CDR3 is CASSQMGGPTDTQYF.

The chain has TRBV10-3 and TRBJ1-5. Germline values: CDR1 ENHRY, CDR2 SYGVKD. The CDR3 is made up of 14 amino acids. CDR3 in amino acids: CAISDRDSRQPQHF.

J is TRBJ2-2 and V is TRBV6-1. The CDR3 has 15 residues. Germline CDR1 reads MNHNS; CDR2 reads SASEGT. CDR3 amino acids: CASSEDWHNTGELFF.

The chain recombines TRBV20-1 with TRBJ2-3; as DNA is missing, the TRBD1 call by TCRdb cannot be tested. Germline values: CDR1 DFQATT, CDR2 SNEGSKA (reference sequence). CDR3 size: 16 residues. CDR3 in amino acids: CSASNKGQGAPDTQYF.

CDR3 sequence: CASSLVSSVYNEQFF. This chain joins TRBV7-6 and TRBJ2-1; checking the TCRdb D call of TRBD2 is not possible without DNA. CDR3 length: 15 amino acids. The germline V gene has CDR1 SGHVS and CDR2 FNYEAQ. Full variable domain (rest looked up from reference TRBV7-6 and TRBJ2-1): GAGVSQSPRYKVTKRGQDVALRCDPISGHVSLYWYRQALGQGPEFLTYFNYEAQQDKSGLPNDRFSAERPEGSISTLTIQRTEQRDSAMYRCASSLVSSVYNEQFFGPGTRLTVL.

The chain joins TRBV20-1 to TRBJ2-3. This CDR3 contains 13 residues. Per germline, CDR1 DFQATT and CDR2 SNEGSKA (reference sequence). CDR3 sequence: CSARDPSTDTQYF.